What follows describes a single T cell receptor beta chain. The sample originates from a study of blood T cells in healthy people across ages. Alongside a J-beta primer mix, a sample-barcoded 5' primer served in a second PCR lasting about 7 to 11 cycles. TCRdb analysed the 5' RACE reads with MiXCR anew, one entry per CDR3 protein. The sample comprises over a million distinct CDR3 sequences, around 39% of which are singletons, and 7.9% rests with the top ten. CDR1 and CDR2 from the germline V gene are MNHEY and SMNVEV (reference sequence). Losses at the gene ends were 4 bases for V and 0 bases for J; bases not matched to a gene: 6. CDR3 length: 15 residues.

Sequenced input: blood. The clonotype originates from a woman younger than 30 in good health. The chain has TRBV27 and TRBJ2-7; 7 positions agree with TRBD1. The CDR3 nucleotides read TGTGCCAGCAGTTCCCAGGACAGGAGCTCCTACGAGCAGTACTTC. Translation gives CASSSQDRSSYEQYF.